This T cell receptor beta chain emerged from a study of blood T cell repertoires in COVID-19. Study details: From the United States, Italy and Spain came samples of acute and convalescent COVID-19. The analysed material was cDNA or gDNA that came from T cells, B-cell-depleted T cells, or PBMCs.

This clone appeared once. The CDR3 totals 10 residues. In germline, CDR1 is DFQATT, CDR2 SNEGSKA (reference sequence). The V end was cut by 5 bases, the J end by 8 bases, with 7 bases between. Sequenced by immunoSEQ multiplex PCR; TCRdb stores in-frame clones only, minus some. The sample has fewer than 250,000 clones, approximately 86% seen once. The TCR sequence derives from a woman in her 40s with acute COVID-19. The specimen was PBMCs or T cells enriched from blood (not recorded which). The V call is TRBV20-1, the J call TRBJ2-1; D is unresolved. The CDR3 here is CSAERHEQFF. Written as DNA, the CDR3 is TGCAGTGCTGAGCGCCATGAGCAGTTCTTC.